This T cell receptor (beta chain) was documented in a study of T-cell memory formation after mild COVID-19. Study details: Largely, the TCR clusters proved donor specific.

TCRalpha and TCRbeta libraries used 5'RACE with constant-segment primers and UMIs. TCRdb re-analysed the 5' RACE reads in MiXCR, keeping a single row per CDR3 protein. The table lists some 440,000 distinct CDR3 sequences, about 23% of them singletons. Per the germline V gene, CDR1 is SQVTM and CDR2 is ANQGSEA. V was pared by 0 bases and J by 4 bases, with 12 bases between. The CDR3 length is 14 residues. This rearrangement joins TRBV29-1 to TRBJ1-2; D is perhaps TRBD1 (6 bases). The TCR originated in an adult woman who had mild COVID-19 (a few samples of this study predate the infection). Cell type and time point are not known. Sample: PBMCs or a T cell subset sorted from them (not recorded which). CDR3 DNA: TGCAGCGTTGAAGATCGACAGGATACCTATGGCTACACCTTC. Its translation: CSVEDRQDTYGYTF.